These 3 T cell receptor beta chains originate from one sample sequenced in a study of technical replicates of blood from a few donors. Data came from immunoSEQ multiplex PCR; TCRdb stores just in-frame clones and leaves some out. The data hold approximately 12,000 clones, with 60% to 80% observed a single time. Sequencing was performed on PBMCs. The origin of the receptors is a human donor in good health.

The chain joins TRBV9 to TRBJ1-1; D is undetermined. Trimming removed 3 bases at V and 3 bases at J, with 9 bases between. Germline V gives CDR1 SGDLS, CDR2 YYNGEE. The CDR3 contains 13 residues. The CDR3 bases are TGTGCCAGCAGCGCGTCAGGTGACACTGAAGCTTTCTTT. This sequence encodes CASSASGDTEAFF.

V usage is TRBV9 and J usage is TRBJ1-5, with 7 bases identical to TRBD1. The CDR3 is 15 residues long. V lost 0 bases and J lost 3; bases outside the gene matches: 3. Germline V CDR1 and CDR2: SGDLS, YYNGEE. The CDR3: CASSVEGGVNQPQHF. The CDR3 coding sequence is TGTGCCAGCAGCGTAGAAGGGGGCGTCAATCAGCCCCAGCATTTT.

This chain uses TRBV29-1 with TRBJ2-1, with TRBD1 matching 7 bases. CDR3 size: 13 residues. J was trimmed by 7 bases and V by 7 bases; bases with no gene match: 10. CDR1 is SQVTM and CDR2 is ANQGSEA in the germline V gene. The CDR3 DNA reads TGCAGCGCTGGGTGGGACAGAGGGAATGAGCAGTTCTTC. This codes for CSAGWDRGNEQFF.